This T cell receptor beta chain was identified in a study of T cells in localized non-small cell lung cancer. The method was immunoSEQ multiplex PCR; TCRdb's version includes in-frame clones alone and lacks a portion of them. The repertoire has some 24,000 clones, approximately 90% of them found once; the top ten carry approximately 2.7%. Study results and limitations: Of the top 100 tumor clones, median around 62 were in adjacent lung, 25 to 30 among its top 100.

The trim removed 6 bases at V and 6 bases at J, leaving 7 bases unmatched. From germline, CDR1 is WSHSY and CDR2 SAAADI. The CDR3 runs 13 residues. This clone was counted between two and nine times. As yet, its antigen is unknown. This TCR was sampled from a woman between 35 and 70 years old with stage I lung adenocarcinoma. The chain links TRBV10-2 to TRBJ1-1, with 7 bases aligning to TRBD1. The sequences come from peripheral blood, collected before any cancer treatment. The CDR3 sequence is CASRQGLGAEAFF. The CDR3 DNA is TGCGCCAGCAGACAGGGGTTGGGGGCTGAAGCTTTCTTT.